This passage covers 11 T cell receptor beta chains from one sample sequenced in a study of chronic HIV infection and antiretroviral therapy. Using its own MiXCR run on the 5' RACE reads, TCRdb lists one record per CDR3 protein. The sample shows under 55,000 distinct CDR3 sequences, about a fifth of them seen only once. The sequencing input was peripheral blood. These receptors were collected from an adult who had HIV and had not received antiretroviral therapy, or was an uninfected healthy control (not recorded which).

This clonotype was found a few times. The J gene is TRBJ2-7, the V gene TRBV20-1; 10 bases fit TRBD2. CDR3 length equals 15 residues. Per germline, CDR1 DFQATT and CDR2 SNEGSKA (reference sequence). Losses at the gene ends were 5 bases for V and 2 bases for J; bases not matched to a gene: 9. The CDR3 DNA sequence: TGCAGTGCTGCGAACGGACTAGCGGCGGCCTACGAGCAGTACTTC. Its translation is CSAANGLAAAYEQYF.

For the CDR3, the DNA is TGTGCCAGCTCACCACGGCGGGACAGGACTGTAGAGCAGTACTTC. This sequence encodes CASSPRRDRTVEQYF. The chain recombines TRBV18 with TRBJ2-7, with 8 bases that match TRBD1. Per germline, CDR1 KGHSH and CDR2 LQKENI. V gave up 1 base and J gave up 7 bases; unmatched junction bases: 9. The CDR3 sequence is 15 residues long.

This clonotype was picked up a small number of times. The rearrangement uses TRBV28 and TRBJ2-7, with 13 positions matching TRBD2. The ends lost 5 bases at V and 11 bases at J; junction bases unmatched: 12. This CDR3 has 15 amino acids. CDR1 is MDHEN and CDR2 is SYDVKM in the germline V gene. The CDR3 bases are TGTGCCAGCAGTGGGGCCGGGACTAGCGGGGACGGGGAGTACTTC. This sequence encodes CASSGAGTSGDGEYF.

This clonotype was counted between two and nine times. CDR3: CASSDRGIDEQYF. CDR3 sequence (DNA): TGTGCCAGTAGTGACAGGGGAATTGACGAGCAGTACTTC. V is TRBV19 and J is TRBJ2-7; 8 bases match TRBD1. J was trimmed by 5 bases and V by 5 bases; bases with no gene match: 5. The CDR3 has 13 amino acids. Germline CDR1 LNHDA, CDR2 SQIVND (reference sequence).

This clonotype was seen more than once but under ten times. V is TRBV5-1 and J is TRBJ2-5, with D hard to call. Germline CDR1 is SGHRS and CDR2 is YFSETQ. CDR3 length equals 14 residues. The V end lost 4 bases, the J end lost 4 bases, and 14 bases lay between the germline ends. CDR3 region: CASSPRVSGETQYF. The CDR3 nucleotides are TGCGCCAGCAGCCCAAGGGTTTCTGGAGAGACCCAGTACTTC.

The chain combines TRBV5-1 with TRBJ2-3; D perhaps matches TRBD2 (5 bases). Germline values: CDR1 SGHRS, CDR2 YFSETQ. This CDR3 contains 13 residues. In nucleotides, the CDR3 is TGCGTCACTTCGGACTGGACCACAGATACGCAGTATTTT. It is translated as CVTSDWTTDTQYF.

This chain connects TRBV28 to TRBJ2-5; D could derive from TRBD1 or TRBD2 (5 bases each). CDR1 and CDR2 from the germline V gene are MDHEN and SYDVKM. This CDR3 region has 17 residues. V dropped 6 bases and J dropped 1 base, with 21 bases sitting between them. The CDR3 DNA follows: TGTGCCAGCAGGGACATATCTACCGGGACCGCCCAAGAGACCCAGTACTTC. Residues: CASRDISTGTAQETQYF.

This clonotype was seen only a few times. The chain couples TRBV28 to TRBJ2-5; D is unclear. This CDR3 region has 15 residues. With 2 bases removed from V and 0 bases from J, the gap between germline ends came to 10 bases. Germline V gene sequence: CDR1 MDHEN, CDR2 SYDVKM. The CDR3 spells CASSLVPPYQETQYF. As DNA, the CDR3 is TGTGCCAGCAGTTTAGTTCCACCGTACCAAGAGACCCAGTACTTC.

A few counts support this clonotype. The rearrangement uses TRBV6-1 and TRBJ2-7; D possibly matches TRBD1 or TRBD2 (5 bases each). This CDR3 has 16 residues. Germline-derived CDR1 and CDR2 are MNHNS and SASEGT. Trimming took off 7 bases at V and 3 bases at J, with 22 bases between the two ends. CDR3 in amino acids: CASTGGQPTANYEQYF. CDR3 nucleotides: TGTGCCAGCACCGGAGGACAACCCACCGCCAACTACGAGCAGTACTTC.

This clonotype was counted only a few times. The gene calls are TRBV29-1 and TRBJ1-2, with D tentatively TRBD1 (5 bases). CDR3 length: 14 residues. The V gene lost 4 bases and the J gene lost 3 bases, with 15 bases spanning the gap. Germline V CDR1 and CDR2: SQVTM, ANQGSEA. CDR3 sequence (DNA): TGCAGCGTTGCGCACAGGAACCTTGACTATGGCTACACCTTC. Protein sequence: CSVAHRNLDYGYTF.

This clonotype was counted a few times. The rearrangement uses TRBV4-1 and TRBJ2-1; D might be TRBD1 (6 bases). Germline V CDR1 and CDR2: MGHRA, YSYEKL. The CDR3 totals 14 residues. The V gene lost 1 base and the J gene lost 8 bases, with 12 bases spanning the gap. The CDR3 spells CASSQVTRGDEQFF. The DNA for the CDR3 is TGCGCCAGCAGCCAAGTTACCAGGGGAGATGAGCAGTTCTTC.